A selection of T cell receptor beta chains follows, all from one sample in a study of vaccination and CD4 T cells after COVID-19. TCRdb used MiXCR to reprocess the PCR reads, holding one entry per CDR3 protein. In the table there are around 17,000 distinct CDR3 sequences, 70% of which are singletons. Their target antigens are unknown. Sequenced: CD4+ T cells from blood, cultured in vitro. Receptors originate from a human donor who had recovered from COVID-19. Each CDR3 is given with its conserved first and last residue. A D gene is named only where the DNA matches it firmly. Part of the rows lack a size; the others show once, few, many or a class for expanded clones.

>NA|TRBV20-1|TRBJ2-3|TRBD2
CSARGVSGGPRADTQYF
TGCAGTGCTAGAGGGGTTAGCGGGGGGCCTCGAGCAGATACGCAGTATTTT
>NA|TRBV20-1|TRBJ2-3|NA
CSAYTGTRTDTQYF
TGCAGTGCTTACACCGGGACCCGCACAGATACGCAGTATTTT
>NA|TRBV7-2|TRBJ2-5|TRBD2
CASSPLAGVFQETQYF
TGTGCCAGCAGCCCCCTAGCGGGGGTCTTCCAAGAGACCCAGTACTTC
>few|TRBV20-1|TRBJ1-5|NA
CSARDSGDLNQPQHF
TGCAGTGCTAGAGATTCCGGGGATCTCAACCAGCCCCAGCATTTT
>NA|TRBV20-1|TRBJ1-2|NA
CSARDYQGITLDGYTF
TGCAGTGCTAGAGATTATCAGGGAATTACTTTGGATGGCTACACCTTC
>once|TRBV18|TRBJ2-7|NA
CASSPGVNYEQYF
TGTGCCAGCTCACCCGGGGTCAACTACGAGCAGTACTTC
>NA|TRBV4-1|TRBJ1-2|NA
CASSQGGNHGYTF
TGCGCCAGCAGCCAAGGAGGGAACCATGGCTACACCTTC
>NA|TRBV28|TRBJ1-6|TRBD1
CASTTPAGTGSSPLHF
TGTGCCAGCACTACCCCGGCCGGGACAGGGAGTTCACCCCTCCACTTT
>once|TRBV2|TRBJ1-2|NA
CASRAVSVGYTF
TGTGCCAGTAGAGCAGTATCAGTAGGCTACACCTTC
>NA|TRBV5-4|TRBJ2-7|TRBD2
CASSPPGLATDEQYF
TGTGCCAGCAGCCCTCCGGGACTAGCTACGGACGAGCAGTACTTC
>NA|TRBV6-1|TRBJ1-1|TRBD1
CASPRGDRGVHTEAFF
TGTGCCAGCCCGAGGGGGGACAGGGGAGTGCACACTGAAGCTTTCTTT
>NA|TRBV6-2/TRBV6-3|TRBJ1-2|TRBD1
CASSYRGGSGYTF
TGTGCCAGCAGTTATCGAGGGGGCTCTGGCTACACCTTC
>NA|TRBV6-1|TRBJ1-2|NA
CASSEKIRGGYTF
TGTGCCAGCAGTGAAAAGATACGGGGAGGCTACACCTTC
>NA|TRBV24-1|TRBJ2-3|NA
CATSDLLVDTQYF
TGTGCCACCAGTGATTTGTTAGTAGATACGCAGTATTTT
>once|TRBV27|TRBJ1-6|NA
CASSLSGGGLGSPLHF
TGTGCCAGCAGTTTATCGGGGGGGGGATTGGGGTCACCCCTCCACTTT
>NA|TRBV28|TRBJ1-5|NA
CASSYGAEGVWHF
TGTGCCAGCAGTTATGGGGCGGAGGGGGTTTGGCATTTT
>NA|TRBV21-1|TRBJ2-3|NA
CASSIPNSGDSTDTQYF
TGTGCCAGCAGCATTCCCAATAGCGGGGATAGCACAGATACGCAGTATTTT
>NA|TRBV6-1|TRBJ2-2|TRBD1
CASERTGRVFF
TGTGCCAGCGAGAGGACAGGGCGGGTGTTTTTT
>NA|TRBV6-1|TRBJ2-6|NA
CASAEGGLGANVLTF
TGTGCCAGCGCAGAAGGGGGGTTAGGGGCCAACGTCCTGACTTTC
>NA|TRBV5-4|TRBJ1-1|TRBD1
CASSQGQGETEAFF
TGTGCCAGCAGCCAAGGACAGGGGGAAACTGAAGCTTTCTTT
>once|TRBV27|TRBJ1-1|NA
CASSSVSGTEAFF
TGTGCCAGCAGTTCGGTAAGCGGCACTGAAGCTTTCTTT
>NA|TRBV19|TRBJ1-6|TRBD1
CASSITKGQPVNSPLHF
TGTGCCAGTAGTATAACGAAGGGACAGCCGGTAAATTCACCCCTCCACTTT
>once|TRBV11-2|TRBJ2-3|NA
CASSRHGTQYF
TGTGCCAGCAGCCGGCACGGTACGCAGTATTTT
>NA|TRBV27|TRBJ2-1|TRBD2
CASSFPGGSPNEQFF
TGTGCCAGCAGTTTCCCGGGAGGTTCACCCAATGAGCAGTTCTTC
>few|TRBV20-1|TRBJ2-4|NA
CSASNVRGAKNIQYF
TGCAGTGCTAGTAACGTCCGGGGGGCCAAAAACATTCAGTACTTC
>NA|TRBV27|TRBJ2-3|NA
CASSFLDTQYF
TGTGCCAGCAGTTTCTTAGATACGCAGTATTTT
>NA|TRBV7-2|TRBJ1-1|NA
CASSLLGLGTEAFF
TGTGCCAGCAGCCTATTAGGTCTAGGCACTGAAGCTTTCTTT